The 5 T cell receptor beta chains reported below all come from one sample, sequenced in a study of metastatic and nonmetastatic thyroid tumors. TCRdb re-called the PCR reads with MiXCR. Of around 37,000 clones listed, around 24% are singletons. All patients were treatment-naive before thyroid surgery. Sequenced: tumor tissue. The source is a female donor with papillary thyroid cancer or a benign thyroid nodule (not recorded which). Some clones in this sample may be carry-over from other donors' samples.

This chain links TRBV6-2 or TRBV6-3 with TRBJ2-7, with D unclear. Deletions cut 5 bases from V and 3 bases from J, with 11 bases between. CDR3 size: 13 residues. Germline values: CDR1 MNHEY, CDR2 SVGEGT. The CDR3 DNA reads TGTGCCAGCAGTGATCGATACAGCTACGAGCAGTACTTC. Translated, it gives CASSDRYSYEQYF.

In regard to this clone: It may be a read error: a sequence one base away is much more abundant. As DNA, the CDR3 is TGTGCCAGCAGCTTATATCAAGGGCGGTACACAGATACGCAGTATTTT. Its translation: CASSLYQGRYTDTQYF. J is TRBJ2-3 and V is TRBV7-6; D is unclear. The CDR3 loop spans 16 amino acids. V was trimmed by 2 bases and J by 2 bases, leaving 14 bases between them. CDR1 SGHVS and CDR2 FNYEAQ come from the germline V gene.

In this sample, this clone turned up once. The V call is TRBV6-1, the J call TRBJ2-5, with 12 bases that match TRBD2. Germline V gene data show CDR1 as MNHNS and CDR2 as SASEGT. V lost 5 bases to trimming and J lost 5 bases; unmatched junction nucleotides: 3. The CDR3 length is 14 residues. The CDR3 DNA follows: TGTGCCAGCAGTCCTACTAGCGGGAGGGAGACCCAGTACTTC. This translates into CASSPTSGRETQYF.

The chain has TRBV20-1 and TRBJ2-1, with 9 bases aligning to TRBD2. This CDR3 is 17 amino acids long. Trimming at V came to 0 bases and at J to 11 bases, leaving 17 bases not matched to a gene. Germline CDR1 and CDR2: DFQATT and SNEGSKA (reference sequence). The CDR3 DNA is TGCAGTGCTAGAGATCAGGGGGGATTAGCGGGAGCCCCAAAGCAGTTCTTC. Translating it yields CSARDQGGLAGAPKQFF.

This clone was found many times. The gene calls are TRBV7-9 and TRBJ1-3; 7 bases align to TRBD1. This CDR3 region has 14 residues. Germline trimming cut 6 bases from V and 4 bases from J; bases unmatched to any gene: 6. CDR1 SEHNR and CDR2 FQNEAQ come from the germline V gene (reference sequence). CDR3 loop: CASRPTGSGNTIYF. CDR3 DNA: TGTGCCAGCAGGCCGACAGGGTCGGGAAACACCATATATTTT.